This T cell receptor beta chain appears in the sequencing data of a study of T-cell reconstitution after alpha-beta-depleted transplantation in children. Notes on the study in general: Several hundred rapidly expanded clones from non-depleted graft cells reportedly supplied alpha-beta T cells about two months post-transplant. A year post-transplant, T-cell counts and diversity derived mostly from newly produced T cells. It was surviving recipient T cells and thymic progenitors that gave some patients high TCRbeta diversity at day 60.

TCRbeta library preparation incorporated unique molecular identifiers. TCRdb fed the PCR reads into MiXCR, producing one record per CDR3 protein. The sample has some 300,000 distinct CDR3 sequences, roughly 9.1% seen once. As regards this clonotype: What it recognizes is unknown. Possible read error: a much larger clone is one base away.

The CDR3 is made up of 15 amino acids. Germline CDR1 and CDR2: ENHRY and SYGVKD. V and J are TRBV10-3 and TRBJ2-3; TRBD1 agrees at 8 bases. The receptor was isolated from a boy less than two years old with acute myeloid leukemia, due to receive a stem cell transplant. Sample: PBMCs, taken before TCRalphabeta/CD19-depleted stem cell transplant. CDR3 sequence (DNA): TGTGCCATCAGTCCTCAGGGGGCCGGCACAGTTACGCAGTATTTT. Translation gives CAISPQGAGTVTQYF.